The next 22 T cell receptor beta chains were all read from a single sample in a study of T-cell reconstitution after alpha-beta-depleted transplantation in children. The authors prepared the TCRbeta library with unique molecular identifiers. One entry per CDR3 protein results from TCRdb running MiXCR on the PCR reads. Among approximately 340,000 distinct CDR3 sequences listed, 10% were seen once. The starting material was PBMCs from the stem cell graft donor, obtained from the stem cell graft. The receptors were gathered from a human donor who donated a stem cell graft to a child with acute lymphoblastic leukemia.

There are many counts of this clonotype. V is TRBV11-3 and J is TRBJ2-3; 13 bases fit TRBD2. The CDR3 length is 16 residues. After removal of 4 bases from V and 4 bases from J, the junction contained 5 bases not matched to a gene. The germline CDR1 and CDR2 sequences are SGHNT and YENEEA. CDR3 in amino acids: CASSSAGTSGADTQYF. The CDR3 coding sequence is TGTGCCAGCAGCTCCGCCGGGACTAGCGGGGCAGATACGCAGTATTTT.

This clonotype was recorded at least ten times. The chain links TRBV20-1 to TRBJ2-1, with D possibly TRBD1 on 6 matching bases. Looked up from germline, CDR1 is DFQATT and CDR2 is SNEGSKA (reference sequence). With 5 bases removed from V and 0 bases from J, the gap between germline ends came to 11 bases. CDR3 size: 14 residues. CDR3: CSAERGSSYNEQFF. Written as DNA, the CDR3 is TGCAGTGCTGAAAGGGGGAGCTCCTACAATGAGCAGTTCTTC.

The sample holds a few counts of this clonotype. In DNA, the CDR3 is TGTGCCAGCAGCTTCGGGACGGCGGAGACCCAGTACTTC. Its translation is CASSFGTAETQYF. V gene TRBV11-2 combines with J gene TRBJ2-5; D is possibly TRBD1 or TRBD2 (5 bases each). Germline assignment: CDR1 SGHAT and CDR2 FQNNGV. V was trimmed by 3 bases and J by 5 bases, leaving 10 bases between them. The CDR3 loop spans 13 amino acids.

The genes are TRBV7-2 and TRBJ2-1; a weak D match, TRBD1 (5 bases). This CDR3 is 15 amino acids long. The germline V and J ends were trimmed by 3 bases and 4 bases, with 13 bases remaining between them. Germline V gene lookup returns CDR1 SGHTA and CDR2 FQGNSA. The CDR3 protein is CASSFKTGQYNEQFF. CDR3 nucleotide sequence: TGTGCCAGCAGCTTTAAAACAGGACAATACAATGAGCAGTTCTTC.

This chain connects TRBV4-1 to TRBJ2-2; D call uncertain. The germline gives CDR1 MGHRA, CDR2 YSYEKL. The CDR3 is made up of 17 amino acids. The V end lost 0 bases, the J end lost 1 base, and 12 bases lay between the germline ends. The CDR3 spells CASSQDGISRNTGELFF. In nucleotides, the CDR3 is TGCGCCAGCAGCCAAGATGGGATCTCAAGGAACACCGGGGAGCTGTTTTTT.

This clonotype appeared many times. The chain joins TRBV20-1 to TRBJ2-3; D possibly uses TRBD1 or TRBD2 (5 bases each). V was clipped by 6 bases and J by 2 bases, with 18 bases between them. CDR3 length equals 15 residues. CDR1 and CDR2 (germline): DFQATT, SNEGSKA (reference sequence). The CDR3 is CSATPRRGPTDTQYF. The DNA of the CDR3 is TGCAGTGCCACGCCGCGCCGGGGACCCACAGATACGCAGTATTTT.

This chain connects TRBV3-1 to TRBJ2-1; TRBD1 matches at 8 bases. The CDR3 covers 19 residues. Losses at the gene ends were 4 bases for V and 7 bases for J; bases not matched to a gene: 21. CDR1 and CDR2 from the germline V gene are LGHDT and YNNKEL (reference sequence). The CDR3 here is CASSRPRDAAGGAGNEQFF. The CDR3 DNA reads as TGTGCCAGCAGCCGACCTAGAGACGCGGCAGGGGGCGCAGGGAATGAGCAGTTCTTC.

The chain has TRBV7-9 and TRBJ2-2; no clear D gene. With 5 bases removed from V and 6 bases from J, the gap between germline ends came to 7 bases. Germline assignment: CDR1 SEHNR and CDR2 FQNEAQ (reference sequence). This CDR3 region has 12 residues. CDR3 bases: TGTGCCAGCAGCCACGGTCCCGGGGAGCTGTTTTTT. Protein product: CASSHGPGELFF.

This sequence joins TRBV3-1 and TRBJ2-7; 12 bases fit TRBD2. The CDR3 runs 17 residues. Germline V gene lookup returns CDR1 LGHDT and CDR2 YNNKEL (reference sequence). V lost 1 base and J lost 3; bases outside the gene matches: 7. This CDR3 is CASSQGPLAGGGYEQYF. CDR3 DNA: TGTGCCAGCAGCCAAGGGCCCCTAGCGGGAGGGGGCTACGAGCAGTACTTC.

V usage is TRBV19 and J usage is TRBJ2-1, with TRBD2 matching over 7 bases. Germline loops: CDR1 LNHDA, CDR2 SQIVND (reference sequence). The CDR3 is made up of 14 amino acids. The V gene end was trimmed by 6 bases and the J gene end by 0 bases; junction bases not matched to a gene: 2. The CDR3 DNA is TGTGCCAGTAGACTAGCGAGCTCCTACAATGAGCAGTTCTTC. Translated, it gives CASRLASSYNEQFF.

The rearrangement links TRBV28 to TRBJ2-5, with D hard to call. The CDR3 runs 16 residues. The V end lost 3 bases, the J end lost 2 bases, and 16 bases lay between the germline ends. The germline gives CDR1 MDHEN, CDR2 SYDVKM. CDR3 in DNA: TGTGCCAGCAGTTTCTTTACAGATCAATATCAAGAGACCCAGTACTTC. Translation: CASSFFTDQYQETQYF.

This clonotype was counted only a few times. The rearrangement uses TRBV29-1 and TRBJ2-3; D assignment may be TRBD1 or TRBD2 (5 bases each). V gave up 2 bases and J gave up 2 bases, with 14 bases separating them. This CDR3 has 15 amino acids. CDR1 and CDR2 (germline): SQVTM, ANQGSEA. The CDR3 sequence is CSVELSWDPTDTQYF. CDR3 nucleotide sequence: TGCAGCGTTGAATTGTCTTGGGACCCCACAGATACGCAGTATTTT.

This clonotype came up a few times. The chain joins TRBV5-1 to TRBJ1-5; 8 bases are shared with TRBD1. CDR1 is SGHRS and CDR2 is YFSETQ in the germline V gene. V trimming: 4 bases; J trimming: 6 bases; junction bases outside the gene matches: 3. There are 13 residues in the CDR3. The CDR3 bases are TGCGCCAGCAGCACAGGGGGTGGTCAGCCCCAGCATTTT. It translates to CASSTGGGQPQHF.

The rearrangement links TRBV6-5 to TRBJ2-2, with D possibly being TRBD2 (7 bases). This CDR3 has 16 residues. Trimming removed 2 bases at V and 4 bases at J, with 14 bases between. Germline lookup yields CDR1 MNHEY and CDR2 SVGAGI. The CDR3 bases are TGTGCCAGCAGTTACCAGGGGCGCGGGGGCACCGGGGAGCTGTTTTTT. Translating it yields CASSYQGRGGTGELFF.

There are a few counts of this clonotype. V is TRBV11-1 and J is TRBJ1-1; 8 nucleotides match TRBD1. The CDR3 covers 18 residues. Looked up from germline, CDR1 is SGHAT and CDR2 is FQDESV (reference sequence). Trimming at V came to 8 bases and at J to 2 bases, leaving 19 bases not matched to a gene. The CDR3 coding sequence is TGTGCCAGCTTGTTATTATTTGACAGGGGCCTTTATAACACTGAAGCTTTCTTT. Translated, it gives CASLLLFDRGLYNTEAFF.

This clonotype showed up many times. The chain links TRBV6-5 to TRBJ1-5; no clear D gene. From germline, CDR1 is MNHEY and CDR2 SVGAGI. Trimming took off 0 bases at V and 7 bases at J, with 7 bases between the two ends. The CDR3 extends over 13 amino acids. The CDR3 DNA sequence: TGTGCCAGCAGTTACTCTCCGGCCCAGCCCCAGCATTTT. It yields the protein CASSYSPAQPQHF.

The J gene is TRBJ2-5, the V gene TRBV11-2; D is undetermined. Germline CDR1 SGHAT, CDR2 FQNNGV. The CDR3 extends over 15 amino acids. V gave up 0 bases and J gave up 4 bases, with 12 bases separating them. CDR3 region: CASSLEGSRRETQYF. In nucleotides, the CDR3 is TGTGCCAGCAGCTTAGAGGGCAGCCGCCGAGAGACCCAGTACTTC. The whole variable domain, remainder taken from reference TRBV11-2 and TRBJ2-5, is EAGVAQSPRYKIIEKRQSVAFWCNPISGHATLYWYQQILGQGPKLLIQFQNNGVVDDSQLPKDRFSAERLKGVDSTLKIQPAKLEDSAVYLCASSLEGSRRETQYFGPGTRLLVL.

This clonotype was observed at least ten times. This rearrangement joins TRBV5-1 to TRBJ1-4; 7 bases align to TRBD1. Germline-derived CDR1 and CDR2 are SGHRS and YFSETQ. The length of the CDR3 is 13 residues. The trim removed 7 bases at V and 1 base at J, leaving 1 base unmatched. CDR3: CASHRGTNEKLFF. In nucleotides, the CDR3 is TGCGCCAGCCACAGGGGAACTAATGAAAAACTGTTTTTT.

In nucleotides, the CDR3 is TGTGCCAGCAGTTTGACGCGCCCCACCGGGGAGCTGTTTTTT. It encodes CASSLTRPTGELFF. The chain combines TRBV27 with TRBJ2-2; D unclear. The germline V gene has CDR1 MNHEY and CDR2 SMNVEV (reference sequence). The CDR3 is made up of 14 amino acids. Trimming cost V 3 bases and J 4 bases, with 9 bases left between them.

The rearrangement uses TRBV27 and TRBJ2-7; D not resolved. Germline V gene sequence: CDR1 MNHEY, CDR2 SMNVEV (reference sequence). This CDR3 comprises 16 residues. Between the trimmed V and J ends, which lost 5 bases and 4 bases, there was a span of 21 bases. The CDR3 loop is CASSLIPGPLGYEQYF. The CDR3 nucleotides are TGTGCCAGCAGTCTTATCCCGGGTCCCTTGGGGTACGAGCAGTACTTC.

Only a few counts were recorded for this clonotype. The V call is TRBV12-3 or TRBV12-4, the J call TRBJ2-5; TRBD2 matches at 7 bases. The CDR3 runs to 15 residues. The V segment lost 1 base and the J segment 5 bases; nucleotides outside the gene matches: 7. In nucleotides, the CDR3 is TGTGCCAGCAGTTTAGGTTGGCTAGCGGATGAGACCCAGTACTTC. This codes for CASSLGWLADETQYF.

This clonotype turned up a few times. This CDR3 is CASSPLGGTGSYGYTF. The CDR3 coding sequence is TGTGCCAGCAGCCCTCTCGGGGGGACAGGGTCATATGGCTACACCTTC. The chain uses TRBV14 and TRBJ1-2, with 9 bases lining up with TRBD1. V shed 4 bases, J shed 5 bases, and the junction held 11 bases outside the gene matches. Germline V gene sequence: CDR1 SGHDN, CDR2 FVKESK. CDR3 length equals 16 residues.